These 22 T cell receptor beta chains originate from one sample sequenced in a study of T cells in localized non-small cell lung cancer. TCRdb keeps only in-frame clones here, not all; method: immunoSEQ multiplex PCR. This table holds tens of thousands of clones, around 80% found once. The material was PBMCs, obtained before any cancer treatment. Every receptor here comes from a man aged 40-75 years with stage II squamous cell lung carcinoma.

The chain couples TRBV18 to TRBJ2-3, with D maybe TRBD1 (6 bases). Germline CDR1 and CDR2: KGHSH and LQKENI. The CDR3 is made up of 18 amino acids. The V end lost 3 bases, the J end lost 2 bases, and 21 bases lay between the germline ends. The CDR3 loop is CASSPPRGQRENTDTQYF. CDR3 DNA: TGTGCCAGCTCACCGCCCCGGGGACAACGAGAAAACACAGATACGCAGTATTTT.

The chain has TRBV5-1 and TRBJ1-1; 8 nucleotides agree with TRBD1. This CDR3 has 14 residues. V dropped 4 bases and J dropped 2; count of bases not matched to a gene: 4. Germline loops: CDR1 SGHRS, CDR2 YFSETQ. The CDR3 nucleotides read TGCGCCAGCAGCCCGGACAGGGCCAACACTGAAGCTTTCTTT. Its protein is CASSPDRANTEAFF.

This clone was seen a handful of times. The gene calls are TRBV5-4 and TRBJ2-4, with no clear D. With 0 bases removed from V and 7 bases from J, the gap between germline ends came to 8 bases. CDR1 and CDR2 (germline): SGHNT, YYREEE (reference sequence). This CDR3 has 13 residues. As DNA, the CDR3 is TGTGCCAGCAGCTTGGATCCGGATAACATTCAGTACTTC. Protein product: CASSLDPDNIQYF.

The J gene is TRBJ2-4, the V gene TRBV19; D possibly uses TRBD1 or TRBD2 (5 bases each). Germline loops: CDR1 LNHDA, CDR2 SQIVND (reference sequence). This CDR3 region has 17 residues. V lost 5 bases, J lost 8 bases, and 25 bases lay in between. The CDR3 reads CASSPQIRGRKRDIQYF. CDR3 bases: TGTGCCAGTAGTCCCCAAATCCGGGGCAGAAAAAGGGACATTCAGTACTTC.

This clone was observed a single time. The chain couples TRBV7-3 to TRBJ2-5; 7 bases are a match to TRBD1. The CDR3 consists of 16 residues. From germline, CDR1 is SGHTA and CDR2 FQGTGA. Trimming at V came to 2 bases and at J to 1 base, leaving 7 bases not matched to a gene. The CDR3 sequence is CASSLGVTGSQETQYF. The CDR3 DNA follows: TGTGCCAGCAGCTTAGGCGTGACAGGGAGCCAAGAGACCCAGTACTTC.

The chain is built from TRBV15 and TRBJ2-3; TRBD1 aligns across 7 bases. The CDR3 extends over 16 amino acids. V was pared by 1 base and J by 2 bases, with 6 bases of the junction left unmatched. Germline loops: CDR1 LNHNV, CDR2 YYDKDF (reference sequence). DNA of the CDR3: TGTGCCACCAGCAGAGGGGACAGTTTCCTCACAGATACGCAGTATTTT. Its protein is CATSRGDSFLTDTQYF.

This clone was seen more than once but under ten times. The chain has TRBV28 and TRBJ2-7, with D perhaps being TRBD1 or TRBD2 (5 bases each). CDR3 length: 16 amino acids. V was shortened by 5 bases and J by 4 bases, with 21 bases between the two germline ends. Germline loops: CDR1 MDHEN, CDR2 SYDVKM. As DNA, the CDR3 is TGTGCCAGCAGTCCTACCCGGGGCTTGCTTAATTACGAGCAGTACTTC. This codes for CASSPTRGLLNYEQYF.

The chain couples TRBV5-4 to TRBJ1-6; TRBD1 matches 7 bases. The germline gives CDR1 SGHNT, CDR2 YYREEE (reference sequence). Germline trimming cut 3 bases from V and 7 bases from J; bases unmatched to any gene: 7. This CDR3 is built from 15 residues. The CDR3 nucleotides read TGTGCCAGCAGCTCCGGGACAGTAGCGAATTCACCCCTCCACTTT. It is translated as CASSSGTVANSPLHF.

The genes are TRBV11-2 and TRBJ2-2; unclear D gene. Trimming pared 2 bases from V and 5 bases from J, leaving 3 bases between. This CDR3 has 12 amino acids. Germline lookup yields CDR1 SGHAT and CDR2 FQNNGV. CDR3 DNA sequence: TGTGCCAGCAGCTTAATGACCGGGGAGCTGTTTTTT. Residues: CASSLMTGELFF.

The V and J genes are TRBV10-2 and TRBJ2-5, with 7 bases identical to TRBD2. The CDR3 runs to 14 residues. Per germline, CDR1 WSHSY and CDR2 SAAADI. Trimming at V came to 7 bases and at J to 5 bases, leaving 10 bases not matched to a gene. In DNA form, the CDR3 reads TGCGCCAGCATGAAGCAGCGGGGTATGGAGACCCAGTACTTC. This translates into CASMKQRGMETQYF.

The chain couples TRBV18 to TRBJ2-2; TRBD1 aligns across 7 bases. The germline V gene encodes CDR1 KGHSH and CDR2 LQKENI. The CDR3 loop spans 16 amino acids. The V segment lost 2 bases and the J segment 4 bases; nucleotides outside the gene matches: 7. This CDR3 reads CASSPVRGSGTGELFF. CDR3 bases: TGTGCCAGCTCACCAGTCAGGGGGAGCGGCACCGGGGAGCTGTTTTTT.

V usage is TRBV4-3 and J usage is TRBJ1-1, with D possibly matching TRBD1 (5 bases). CDR3 size: 17 residues. The V end was cut by 0 bases, the J end by 1 base, with 15 bases between. In germline, CDR1 is LGHNA, CDR2 YSLEER. The CDR3 is CASSQDRGSQANTEAFF. The CDR3 coding sequence is TGCGCCAGCAGCCAAGATCGGGGATCACAGGCGAACACTGAAGCTTTCTTT.

The J gene is TRBJ1-5, the V gene TRBV1; the D call in the table, TRBD1, was not verified against the DNA. TRBV1 is a known pseudogene. The CDR3 runs 15 residues. The CDR3: CTSSRDRGSDQPQHF. CDR3 DNA sequence: TGCACCAGCAGCCGGGACAGGGGGTCCGATCAGCCCCAGCATTTT.

The chain employs TRBV28 and TRBJ2-5; D tentatively fits TRBD1 or TRBD2 (5 bases each). Germline CDR1 and CDR2: MDHEN and SYDVKM. CDR3 length: 14 amino acids. V lost 1 base to trimming and J lost 5 bases, with 11 bases between them. In nucleotides, the CDR3 is TGTGCCAGCAGTTTATCGGGGCCACGGGAGACCCAGTACTTC. Protein: CASSLSGPRETQYF.

This sequence joins TRBV4-1 and TRBJ1-2; D unclear. The length of the CDR3 is 14 residues. Trimming removed 1 base at V and 4 bases at J, with 10 bases between. Germline V CDR1 and CDR2: MGHRA, YSYEKL. The CDR3 sequence is CASSQAGSLYGYTF. In DNA form, the CDR3 reads TGCGCCAGCAGCCAAGCAGGAAGCCTCTATGGCTACACCTTC.

This chain connects TRBV28 to TRBJ2-7, with D maybe TRBD2 (5 bases). The CDR3 is made up of 14 amino acids. Germline loops: CDR1 MDHEN, CDR2 SYDVKM. Trimming removed 5 bases from V and 2 bases from J, with 13 bases in between. CDR3 nucleotides: TGTGCCAGCAGTCCTAGGACTCCCCCCTACGAGCAGTACTTC. As protein: CASSPRTPPYEQYF.

This chain links TRBV27 with TRBJ2-7, with 8 positions matching TRBD1. The CDR3 totals 14 residues. The V segment lost 5 bases and the J segment 2 bases; nucleotides outside the gene matches: 5. The germline gives CDR1 MNHEY, CDR2 SMNVEV (reference sequence). The CDR3 region is CASSPLGQAYEQYF. The CDR3, as DNA: TGTGCCAGCAGTCCCTTGGGACAGGCCTACGAGCAGTACTTC.

V is TRBV11-1 and J is TRBJ2-7; TRBD1 matches at 7 bases. The length of the CDR3 is 15 residues. Trimming removed 4 bases from V and 0 bases from J; junction bases left unmatched: 6. The germline gives CDR1 SGHAT, CDR2 FQDESV (reference sequence). The CDR3 reads CASSSQGWSSYEQYF. CDR3 sequence (DNA): TGTGCCAGCAGCTCACAGGGGTGGAGCTCCTACGAGCAGTACTTC.

The chain recombines TRBV2 with TRBJ1-4; 10 bases fit TRBD1. V was pared by 6 bases and J by 7 bases, with 14 bases of the junction left unmatched. This CDR3 region has 17 residues. Germline V gene lookup returns CDR1 SNHLY and CDR2 FYNNEI. CDR3 bases: TGTGCCAGCAGCGATGGGACAGGGGACCATTTTGGTGAAAAACTGTTTTTT. Protein sequence: CASSDGTGDHFGEKLFF.

This clone was seen once. The V and J genes are TRBV6-1 and TRBJ2-1; maybe TRBD2 (6 bases). The CDR3 consists of 16 residues. Trimming took 4 bases from V and 5 from J, leaving 18 bases between them. The germline V gene has CDR1 MNHNS and CDR2 SASEGT. The CDR3 sequence is CASSVLGGPLNNEQFF. CDR3 DNA: TGTGCCAGCAGTGTCCTGGGGGGACCACTGAACAATGAGCAGTTCTTC.

This clone appeared once. The V call is TRBV7-3, the J call TRBJ2-3, with a possible D match to TRBD2 (6 bases). The germline V gene has CDR1 SGHTA and CDR2 FQGTGA. This CDR3 spans 15 amino acids. Trimming took off 0 bases at V and 5 bases at J, with 12 bases between the two ends. The CDR3 is CASSLTGGAVDTQYF. As DNA, the CDR3 is TGTGCCAGCAGCTTAACGGGGGGAGCAGTAGATACGCAGTATTTT.

The V gene is TRBV14, the J gene TRBJ1-1; 8 bases agree with TRBD1. CDR1 is SGHDN, CDR2 FVKESK, per germline. The CDR3 is made up of 13 amino acids. Trimming cost V 6 bases and J 5 bases; bases outside gene matches: 5. The CDR3 nucleotides read TGTGCCAGCAGTCGACAGGGGAGGACTGAAGCTTTCTTT. Translation: CASSRQGRTEAFF.